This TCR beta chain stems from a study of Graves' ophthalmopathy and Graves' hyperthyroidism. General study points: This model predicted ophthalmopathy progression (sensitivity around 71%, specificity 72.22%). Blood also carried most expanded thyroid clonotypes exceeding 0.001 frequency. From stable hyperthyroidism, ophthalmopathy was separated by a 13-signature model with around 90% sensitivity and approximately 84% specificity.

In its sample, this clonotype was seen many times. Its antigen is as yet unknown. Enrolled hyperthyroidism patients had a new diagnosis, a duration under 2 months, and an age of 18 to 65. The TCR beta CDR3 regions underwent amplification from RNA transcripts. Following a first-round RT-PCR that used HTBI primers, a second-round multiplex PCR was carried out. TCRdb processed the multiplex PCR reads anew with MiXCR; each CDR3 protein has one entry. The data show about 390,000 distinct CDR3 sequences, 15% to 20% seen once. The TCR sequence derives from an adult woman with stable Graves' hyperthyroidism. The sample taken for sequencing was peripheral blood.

This CDR3 reads CASSQDLSDNEQYF. Written as DNA, the CDR3 is TGCGCCAGCAGCCAAGATCTAAGTGACAACGAGCAGTACTTC. The chain employs TRBV4-1 and TRBJ2-7; D is unresolved. Per germline, CDR1 MGHRA and CDR2 YSYEKL. Between the trimmed V and J ends, which lost 0 bases and 5 bases, there was a span of 11 bases. The CDR3 has 14 amino acids.